Below, 24 T cell receptor beta chains from the same sample are listed, as sequenced in a study of a mutant IDH1 vaccine in newly diagnosed glioma. No cognate antigen is known for these TCRs. The time point is: week 47, end of study. Topical imiquimod was applied with each vaccine dose, which held 300 ug of mutant IDH1 20-mer peptide. Generated by immunoSEQ multiplex PCR, the TCRdb table keeps only in-frame clones and is missing some. The sample carries fewer than 55,000 clones, 65% recorded once. The sample in question was peripheral blood mononuclear cells (PBMCs), obtained from a glioma patient whose treatment included an IDH1 peptide vaccine. The origin of the receptors is a man aged 35-49 years with glioma. Some clones in this sample may be carry-over from other donors' samples.

This clone was picked up a small number of times. V is TRBV5-6 and J is TRBJ1-2; 7 bases are shared with TRBD1. Trimming removed 4 bases from V and 4 bases from J; junction bases left unmatched: 7. This CDR3 is 14 amino acids long. Germline V gene sequence: CDR1 SGHDT, CDR2 YYEEEE. CDR3 region: CASSRRTGPYGYTF. CDR3 coding DNA: TGTGCCAGCAGCCGCCGGACAGGACCCTATGGCTACACCTTC.

This chain joins TRBV13 and TRBJ1-6; D not resolved. Germline-derived CDR1 and CDR2 are PRHDT and FYEKMQ (reference sequence). Trimming took 2 bases from V and 7 from J, leaving 3 bases between them. The CDR3 spans 12 residues. The CDR3 loop reads CASSLKNSPLHF. For the CDR3, the DNA is TGTGCCAGCAGCTTAAAGAATTCACCCCTCCACTTT.

The CDR3 DNA follows: TGTGCCAGCAGTTTAAAGCCGGGACAGCTATACTACGAGCAGTACTTC. Amino acids: CASSLKPGQLYYEQYF. The rearrangement links TRBV27 to TRBJ2-5, with 7 bases matching TRBD1. The J call may be incorrect, as the DNA end agrees better with TRBJ2-7. The V gene's germline CDR1 is MNHEY and CDR2 SMNVEV (reference sequence). This CDR3 spans 16 amino acids.

This rearrangement joins TRBV6-5 to TRBJ2-2; 8 positions agree with TRBD2. This CDR3 is built from 16 residues. The germline V gene has CDR1 MNHEY and CDR2 SVGAGI. V gave up 0 bases and J gave up 3 bases; unmatched junction bases: 3. In DNA form, the CDR3 reads TGTGCCAGCAGTTACTCGCCGGGGGGGTACACCGGGGAGCTGTTTTTT. It codes for CASSYSPGGYTGELFF.

The rearrangement joins TRBV18 to TRBJ1-2; D unresolved. CDR1 is KGHSH and CDR2 is LQKENI in the germline V gene. The CDR3 is 14 residues long. Between the trimmed V and J ends, which lost 0 bases and 5 bases, there was a span of 10 bases. The CDR3, as DNA: TGTGCCAGCTCACCACCCGCGATGCGGTATGGCTACACCTTC. It codes for CASSPPAMRYGYTF.

V and J are TRBV5-6 and TRBJ2-5, with D possibly being TRBD2 (5 bases). CDR3 length: 14 amino acids. Germline V lookup: CDR1 SGHDT, CDR2 YYEEEE. Between the trimmed V and J ends, which lost 5 bases and 9 bases, there was a span of 20 bases. CDR3 nucleotides: TGTGCCAGCAGGTCACAAACCGCGGGTCTGTCCCAGTACTTC. Its translation: CASRSQTAGLSQYF.

The rearrangement links TRBV5-1 to TRBJ1-1, with D possibly matching TRBD1 (6 bases). The CDR3 sequence is 16 residues long. With 4 bases removed from V and 3 bases from J, the gap between germline ends came to 19 bases. Germline V lookup: CDR1 SGHRS, CDR2 YFSETQ. CDR3 sequence (DNA): TGCGCCAGCAGCCCCTGGGTGGGGGCCACGTACACTGAAGCTTTCTTT. As protein: CASSPWVGATYTEAFF.

The chain combines TRBV7-2 with TRBJ1-5, with D perhaps TRBD1 (6 bases). This CDR3 region has 15 residues. Per the germline V gene, CDR1 is SGHTA and CDR2 is FQGNSA. V dropped 5 bases and J dropped 0 bases, with 11 bases sitting between them. The CDR3 region has the DNA TGTGCCAGCAGCCCACAGGGATATAGCAATCAGCCCCAGCATTTT. This translates into CASSPQGYSNQPQHF.

The chain combines TRBV4-1 with TRBJ2-7, with a weak D call TRBD2 (6 bases). The V end lost 2 bases, the J end lost 7 bases, and 15 bases lay between the germline ends. CDR3 size: 14 residues. CDR1 MGHRA and CDR2 YSYEKL come from the germline V gene. The chain's CDR3 is CASSQTAGGREQYF. CDR3 DNA: TGCGCCAGCAGCCAAACGGCAGGAGGGAGAGAGCAGTACTTC.

This chain uses TRBV5-4 with TRBJ2-7; possibly TRBD1 or TRBD2 for D (6 bases each). The CDR3 is 13 amino acids. Trimming left V 6 bases short and J 6 bases short, with 16 bases between. Germline values: CDR1 SGHNT, CDR2 YYREEE (reference sequence). CDR3 coding DNA: TGTGCCAGCACCATGGGGGGCAGGTCCGAGCAGTACTTC. Translating gives CASTMGGRSEQYF. The full variable domain, its missing parts supplied by reference TRBV5-4 and TRBJ2-7, is ETGVTQSPTHLIKTRGQQVTLRCSSQSGHNTVSWYQQALGQGPQFIFQYYREEENGRGNFPPRFSGLQFPNYSSELNVNALELDDSALYLCASTMGGRSEQYFGPGTRLTVT.

This chain connects TRBV27 to TRBJ1-1; D uncertain. The germline gives CDR1 MNHEY, CDR2 SMNVEV (reference sequence). Deletions cut 5 bases from V and 1 base from J, with 8 bases between. This CDR3 comprises 13 residues. CDR3 DNA: TGTGCCAGCAGTCCGCTGGGGAACACTGAAGCTTTCTTT. Protein: CASSPLGNTEAFF.

CDR3 in DNA: TGCGCCAGCAGCTTGCTAGCGGGGGGGCCGGATGAGCAGTTCTTC. Amino acid sequence: CASSLLAGGPDEQFF. The chain links TRBV5-1 to TRBJ2-1, with 12 bases identical to TRBD2. Germline CDR1 reads SGHRS; CDR2 reads YFSETQ. This CDR3 contains 15 residues. Trimming at V came to 1 base and at J to 8 bases, leaving 4 bases not matched to a gene.

The rearrangement links TRBV5-1 to TRBJ2-5; 11 bases line up with TRBD1. V lost 3 bases, J lost 0 bases, and 4 bases stayed unmatched. The CDR3 consists of 16 residues. The germline CDR1 and CDR2 sequences are SGHRS and YFSETQ. The CDR3 here is CASSSGTGGYQETQYF. Written as DNA, the CDR3 is TGCGCCAGCAGCTCCGGGACAGGGGGGTACCAAGAGACCCAGTACTTC.

This clone was seen a handful of times. This sequence joins TRBV2 and TRBJ1-3, with TRBD1 matching over 7 bases. This CDR3 is 15 amino acids long. V lost 6 bases and J lost 8; bases outside the gene matches: 13. Germline V gene sequence: CDR1 SNHLY, CDR2 FYNNEI. The CDR3 loop is CASRGRGSGWDTIYF. CDR3 sequence (DNA): TGTGCCAGCAGAGGCAGGGGGTCTGGCTGGGACACCATATATTTT.

CDR3 protein: CASSFLSSENTGELFF. The CDR3 bases are TGTGCCAGCAGTTTCCTCTCCTCGGAGAACACCGGGGAGCTGTTTTTT. The gene calls are TRBV6-5 and TRBJ2-2; no clear D gene. The V gene's germline CDR1 is MNHEY and CDR2 SVGAGI. With 4 bases removed from V and 1 base from J, the gap between germline ends came to 13 bases. The CDR3 consists of 16 residues.

The genes are TRBV7-9 and TRBJ2-5; D unclear. This CDR3 has 14 residues. V lost 0 bases and J lost 2, with 7 bases in between. In germline, CDR1 is SEHNR, CDR2 FQNEAQ (reference sequence). The CDR3 sequence: CASSLAGSQETQYF. In DNA, the CDR3 is TGTGCCAGCAGCTTAGCGGGATCACAAGAGACCCAGTACTTC. The variable domain in full, completed from reference TRBV7-9 and TRBJ2-5, reads DTGVSQNPRHKITKRGQNVTFRCDPISEHNRLYWYRQTLGQGPEFLTYFQNEAQLEKSRLLSDRFSAERPKGSFSTLEIQRTEQGDSAMYLCASSLAGSQETQYFGPGTRLLVL.

The chain employs TRBV4-1 and TRBJ2-1; D possibly corresponds to TRBD2 (5 bases). Germline-derived CDR1 and CDR2 are MGHRA and YSYEKL. This CDR3 contains 16 residues. V was shortened by 1 base and J by 6 bases, with 16 bases between the two germline ends. CDR3 sequence (DNA): TGCGCCAGCAGCCAAGGGGAGCGGTTTGGGCGCAATGAGCAGTTCTTC. Protein sequence: CASSQGERFGRNEQFF.

CDR3 in amino acids: CASSEGRPVDEQYF. CDR3 sequence (DNA): TGTGCCAGCAGTGAAGGGAGGCCCGTCGACGAGCAGTACTTC. The V gene is TRBV25-1, the J gene TRBJ2-7; possibly TRBD2 for D (6 bases). Trimming took 2 bases from V and 5 from J, leaving 13 bases between them. The CDR3 consists of 14 residues. Per germline, CDR1 MGHDK and CDR2 SYGVNS.

This chain uses TRBV18 with TRBJ2-7, with 7 bases matching TRBD1. Looked up from germline, CDR1 is KGHSH and CDR2 is LQKENI. CDR3 length: 17 residues. Trimming removed 1 base from V and 3 bases from J; junction bases left unmatched: 12. The CDR3 loop reads CASSPRTQTGLGYEQYF. CDR3 bases: TGTGCCAGCTCACCACGGACGCAGACAGGGTTGGGCTACGAGCAGTACTTC.

This clone was recorded a few times. V gene TRBV5-4 combines with J gene TRBJ2-2, with D hard to call. V was pared by 1 base and J by 5 bases, with 12 bases between. This CDR3 has 15 residues. CDR1 is SGHNT and CDR2 is YYREEE in the germline V gene (reference sequence). The CDR3 DNA sequence: TGTGCCAGCAGCTTGAAGGGAAGATCGACCGGGGAGCTGTTTTTT. It yields the protein CASSLKGRSTGELFF.

This clone was counted a few times. The chain recombines TRBV18 with TRBJ1-2; no definite D call. The CDR3 loop spans 14 amino acids. Germline assignment: CDR1 KGHSH and CDR2 LQKENI. Trimming stripped 5 bases from V and 6 bases from J, with 16 bases between. DNA of the CDR3: TGTGCCAGCTCAGCCAATTCTCAGGTTGATGGCTACACCTTC. Amino acids: CASSANSQVDGYTF.

This chain joins TRBV7-6 and TRBJ2-7; 8 bases are shared with TRBD1. Per germline, CDR1 SGHVS and CDR2 FNYEAQ. The CDR3 is made up of 18 amino acids. The ends lost 5 bases at V and 3 bases at J; junction bases unmatched: 18. This CDR3 reads CASSPQIRDRRFRYEQYF. The CDR3 nucleotides are TGTGCCAGCAGCCCTCAAATCCGGGACAGGCGATTCCGCTACGAGCAGTACTTC. Full variable domain (rest looked up from reference TRBV7-6 and TRBJ2-7): GAGVSQSPRYKVTKRGQDVALRCDPISGHVSLYWYRQALGQGPEFLTYFNYEAQQDKSGLPNDRFSAERPEGSISTLTIQRTEQRDSAMYRCASSPQIRDRRFRYEQYFGPGTRLTVT.

The chain joins TRBV7-2 to TRBJ2-1; the D is unclear. This CDR3 is built from 11 residues. Germline V CDR1 and CDR2: SGHTA, FQGNSA. Trimming removed 3 bases at V and 8 bases at J, with 5 bases between. The CDR3: CASSFVYEQFF. The CDR3 DNA follows: TGTGCCAGCAGCTTTGTTTATGAGCAGTTCTTC.

This clone has only one observation. The chain is built from TRBV5-4 and TRBJ2-7; D perhaps matches TRBD2 (7 bases). The V and J ends lost 0 bases and 1 base respectively, with 17 bases between them. Germline V gene lookup returns CDR1 SGHNT and CDR2 YYREEE (reference sequence). The CDR3 sequence is 17 residues long. CDR3 sequence (DNA): TGTGCCAGCAGCTTGGGCCCCGCGGGGGCGAATTCCTACGAGCAGTACTTC. It yields the protein CASSLGPAGANSYEQYF.